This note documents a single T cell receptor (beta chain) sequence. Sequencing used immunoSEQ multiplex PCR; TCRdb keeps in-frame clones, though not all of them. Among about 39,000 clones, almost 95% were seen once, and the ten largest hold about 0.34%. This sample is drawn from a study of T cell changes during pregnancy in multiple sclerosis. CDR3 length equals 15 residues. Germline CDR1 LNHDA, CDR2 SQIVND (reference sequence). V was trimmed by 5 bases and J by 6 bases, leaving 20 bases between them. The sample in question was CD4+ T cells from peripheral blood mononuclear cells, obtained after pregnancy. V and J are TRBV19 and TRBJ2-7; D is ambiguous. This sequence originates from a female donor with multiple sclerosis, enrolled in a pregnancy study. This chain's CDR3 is CASSGIAGSTGEQYF. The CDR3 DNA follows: TGTGCCAGTAGTGGAATCGCCGGGTCAACTGGCGAGCAGTACTTC.